This entry lists 2 T cell receptor beta chains sequenced from one sample in a study of shared clonotypes between healthy human individuals. The table came from immunoSEQ multiplex PCR; TCRdb's copy has only in-frame clones and leaves some out. The top ten clones hold roughly 0.13% of a sample with some 2 million clones, 95% of them seen once. The source material was naive CD4+ T cells sorted from blood. Subset reported: CD45RA+ positively selected. These receptors all stem from a man aged 18 to 30 in good health.

The chain couples TRBV19 to TRBJ2-7, with 7 bases matching TRBD1. There are 15 residues in the CDR3. Germline assignment: CDR1 LNHDA and CDR2 SQIVND (reference sequence). V lost 4 bases and J lost 3; bases outside the gene matches: 9. For the CDR3, the DNA is TGTGCCAGTAGTACGGCCTCGACAGGGCACTACGAGCAGTACTTC. It yields the protein CASSTASTGHYEQYF.

The chain is built from TRBV7-6 and TRBJ2-7; D perhaps matches TRBD1 (5 bases). V lost 4 bases and J 3 bases, leaving 10 bases between the germline ends. The CDR3 runs to 13 residues. Germline V lookup: CDR1 SGHVS, CDR2 FNYEAQ. CDR3 sequence (DNA): TGTGCCAGCAGCTCCCCCCAGGGCTACGAGCAGTACTTC. This gives the protein CASSSPQGYEQYF.